This T cell receptor beta chain was sequenced during a study of OX40 agonist ivuxolimab in advanced cancers. Profiling relied on immunoSEQ multiplex PCR, and the TCRdb table lists in-frame clones only, not all of them. This sample has about 55,000 clones; less than 90% occur once, and the top ten carry around 4.3%. Germline V lookup: CDR1 SGHRS, CDR2 YFSETQ. Trimming removed 0 bases at V and 1 base at J, with 16 bases between. The length of the CDR3 is 17 residues. Sample: CD4+ or CD8+ T cells sorted from blood, taken in a trial of the OX40 agonist ivuxolimab. The V call is TRBV5-1, the J call TRBJ1-1, with a tentative D call TRBD1 (5 bases). The TCR comes from an adult with an advanced solid tumor such as melanoma, head and neck, liver or kidney cancer. DNA of the CDR3: TGCGCCAGCAGCTTGGCTGAGGCAGGGCGTTGGAACACTGAAGCTTTCTTT. Translation gives CASSLAEAGRWNTEAFF.